Detailed here is one TCR beta chain. CDR3 size: 17 residues. V shed 2 bases, J shed 1 base, and the junction held 7 bases outside the gene matches. The germline gives CDR1 SGHVS, CDR2 FNYEAQ. The data originate from a study of T cell changes during pregnancy in multiple sclerosis. Only in-frame clones appear in the TCRdb table, and some are missing; sequencing was by immunoSEQ multiplex PCR. The sample carries just under 45,000 clones, about 96% recorded once. This TCR was recovered from a female donor with multiple sclerosis, enrolled in a pregnancy study. V is TRBV7-6 and J is TRBJ1-5, with 8 bases matching TRBD1. The sample consisted of peripheral blood, taken in the second trimester of pregnancy. DNA for the CDR3: TGTGCCAGCAGCTTATTCCCGGGACAGGTCAGCAATCAGCCCCAGCATTTT. It yields the protein CASSLFPGQVSNQPQHF.